The entry below describes one T cell receptor beta chain. The germline V gene encodes CDR1 DFQATT and CDR2 SNEGSKA (reference sequence). This CDR3 comprises 15 residues. This sample was taken from a study of human CD8 memory T cell subsets. The term TPEX covered CCR7+ PD-1+ TIGIT+ early memory CD8+ T cells that had exhausted-like traits. Scientists made TCR beta libraries using UMI-labeled 5' RACE. TCRdb re-called the 5' RACE reads, yielding one record per CDR3 amino acid sequence without DNA. Its table records more than 6,500 distinct CDR3 sequences. The chain is built from TRBV20-1 and TRBJ2-3; as DNA is missing, the TRBD1 call by TCRdb cannot be tested. This clonotype was sampled from a human donor in good health. Material: CD8+ T cells from PBMCs. The CDR3 reads CSARGRGRFEDTQYF.